This entry is about one T cell receptor (beta chain). The antigen is undetermined. This CDR3 region has 16 residues. Germline V gene sequence: CDR1 SGHKS, CDR2 YYEKEE (reference sequence). The ends were cut back, 0 bases at V and 0 bases at J, with 13 bases in the middle. These data come from a study of OX40 agonist ivuxolimab in advanced cancers. For the study at large: Enrolled patients in dose escalation had cancers that were hepatocellular carcinoma, melanoma, renal cell or head and neck cancer. Those enrolled were roughly 80% male, with a mean age of 60 years and ages from roughly 20 to 85.

Here immunoSEQ multiplex PCR was the method, and the copy in TCRdb shows in-frame clones only, minus some. Of 78,000 or so clones in the sample, approximately 90% were seen once. Study observations and caveats: On average, CD8+ T cells showed a greater number of expanded clones than CD4+. Both CD4+ and CD8+ T cell populations in blood had undergone clonal expansion by week 6 at 0.1 to 3.0 mg/kg.

The sequences come from CD4+ or CD8+ T cells sorted from blood, collected in a trial of the OX40 agonist ivuxolimab. The rearrangement uses TRBV5-5 and TRBJ2-7, with a weak D call TRBD1 (6 bases). The receptor was derived from an adult with an advanced solid tumor such as melanoma, head and neck, liver or kidney cancer. CDR3 nucleotide sequence: TGTGCCAGCAGCTTGGGCCCCACAGGGATCTCCTACGAGCAGTACTTC. Translated, it gives CASSLGPTGISYEQYF.